Listed here are 7 T cell receptor beta chains from one sample, sequenced in a study of radiotherapy plus CTLA-4 blockade in lung cancer. Generated by immunoSEQ multiplex PCR, the TCRdb table keeps only in-frame clones and is missing some. The data show roughly 100,000 clones, 85% to 90% seen once. The starting material was peripheral blood, obtained from a patient treated with radiotherapy plus ipilimumab. The receptor source for this set is a human donor with non-small cell lung cancer that progressed on radiotherapy plus ipilimumab. Some clones in this sample may be carry-over from other donors' samples.

This rearrangement joins TRBV5-5 to TRBJ1-1, with D tentatively TRBD1 (5 bases). The CDR3 length is 15 residues. Germline lookup yields CDR1 SGHKS and CDR2 YYEKEE (reference sequence). V lost 5 bases and J lost 2, with 16 bases in between. CDR3 sequence (DNA): TGTGCCAGCAGGAGCGGGGGGTCTTCTAACACTGAAGCTTTCTTT. Translated, it gives CASRSGGSSNTEAFF.

Comment on this clone: Germline is not matched at one junction end, which may reflect a read error. The J gene is TRBJ2-7, the V gene TRBV5-4; 7 bases are shared with TRBD1. The CDR3 runs 15 residues. From germline, CDR1 is SGHNT and CDR2 YYREEE (reference sequence). The CDR3 loop reads CAGSLAERGRNEQYF. As DNA, the CDR3 is TGTGCCGGCAGCTTGGCGGAGAGGGGGCGAAACGAGCAGTACTTC.

The chain recombines TRBV30 with TRBJ2-1, with a possible D match to TRBD1 (6 bases). The CDR3 is 20 amino acids. From germline, CDR1 is GTSNPN and CDR2 SVGIG (reference sequence). Trimming pared 2 bases from V and 1 base from J, leaving 27 bases between. As DNA, the CDR3 is TGTGCCTGGAGTCGCCTACCCCGACAGGCTAGCCGTATGTCCTACAATGAGCAGTTCTTC. Protein sequence: CAWSRLPRQASRMSYNEQFF.

The genes are TRBV7-2 and TRBJ2-1; D may be TRBD2 (6 bases). V was clipped by 4 bases and J by 1 base, with 14 bases between them. CDR3 length: 16 amino acids. CDR1 is SGHTA, CDR2 FQGNSA, per germline. The CDR3 region is CASSSRRGESYNEQFF. The DNA of the CDR3 is TGTGCCAGCAGCTCCCGGCGGGGAGAGTCCTACAATGAGCAGTTCTTC.

The chain uses TRBV2 and TRBJ1-3; D not resolved. CDR3 length: 15 amino acids. V dropped 7 bases and J dropped 0 bases, with 13 bases sitting between them. Looked up from germline, CDR1 is SNHLY and CDR2 is FYNNEI. CDR3 sequence: CASILLGPSGNTIYF. The CDR3, as DNA: TGTGCCAGCATTCTACTTGGACCCTCTGGAAACACCATATATTTT.

This rearrangement joins TRBV7-9 to TRBJ1-2, with a possible D match to TRBD1 (5 bases). Trimming stripped 5 bases from V and 9 bases from J, with 13 bases between. CDR1 is SEHNR and CDR2 is FQNEAQ in the germline V gene (reference sequence). The CDR3 contains 12 residues. The CDR3 region is CASSPRDLRYTF. The CDR3 nucleotides are TGTGCCAGCAGCCCCAGGGATCTCCGCTACACCTTC.

The gene calls are TRBV18 and TRBJ2-7, with 7 bases aligning to TRBD1. Germline CDR1 is KGHSH and CDR2 is LQKENI. The CDR3 has 14 residues. The V and J ends lost 5 bases and 6 bases, in that order; junction bases with no gene match: 10. This CDR3 reads CASSIRTGRSEQYF. The CDR3 region has the DNA TGTGCCAGCTCAATTAGGACAGGAAGATCCGAGCAGTACTTC.